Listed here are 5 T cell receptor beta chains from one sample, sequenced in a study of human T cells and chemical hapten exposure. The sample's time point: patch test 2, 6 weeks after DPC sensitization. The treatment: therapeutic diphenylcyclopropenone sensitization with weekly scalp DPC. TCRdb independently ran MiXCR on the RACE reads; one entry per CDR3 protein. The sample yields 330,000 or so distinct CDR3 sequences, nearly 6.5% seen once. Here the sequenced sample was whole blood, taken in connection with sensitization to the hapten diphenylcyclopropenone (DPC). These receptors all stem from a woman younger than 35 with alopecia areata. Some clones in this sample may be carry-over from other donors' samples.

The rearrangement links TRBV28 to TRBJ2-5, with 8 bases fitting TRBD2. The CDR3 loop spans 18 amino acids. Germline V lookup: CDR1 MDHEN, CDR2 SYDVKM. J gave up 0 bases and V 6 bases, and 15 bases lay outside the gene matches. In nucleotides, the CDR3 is TGTGCCAGCAGCCTCTCTCCCGGGGAGCGGGGGTACCAAGAGACCCAGTACTTC. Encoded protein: CASSLSPGERGYQETQYF.

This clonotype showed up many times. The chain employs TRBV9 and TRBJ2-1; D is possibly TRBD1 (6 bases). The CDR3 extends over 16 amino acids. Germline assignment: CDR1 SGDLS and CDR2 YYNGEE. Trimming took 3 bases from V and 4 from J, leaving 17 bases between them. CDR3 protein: CASSAEESGQYNEQFF. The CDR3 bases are TGTGCCAGCAGCGCGGAGGAAAGCGGACAGTACAATGAGCAGTTCTTC. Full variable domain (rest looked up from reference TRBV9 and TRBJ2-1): DSGVTQTPKHLITATGQRVTLRCSPRSGDLSVYWYQQSLDQGLQFLIQYYNGEERAKGNILERFSAQQFPDLHSELNLSSLELGDSALYFCASSAEESGQYNEQFFGPGTRLTVL.

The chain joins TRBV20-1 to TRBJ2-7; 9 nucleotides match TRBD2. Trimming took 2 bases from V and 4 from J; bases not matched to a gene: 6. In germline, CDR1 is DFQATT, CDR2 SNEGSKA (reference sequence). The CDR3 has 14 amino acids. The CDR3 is CSARKAGGRYEQYF. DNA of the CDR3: TGCAGTGCTAGAAAGGCGGGGGGGCGATACGAGCAGTACTTC.

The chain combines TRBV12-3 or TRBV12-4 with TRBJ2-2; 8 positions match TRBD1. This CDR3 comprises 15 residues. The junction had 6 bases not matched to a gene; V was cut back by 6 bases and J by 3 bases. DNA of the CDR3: TGTGCCAGCAGCCGAGGACAGGGAGACACCGGGGAGCTGTTTTTT. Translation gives CASSRGQGDTGELFF.

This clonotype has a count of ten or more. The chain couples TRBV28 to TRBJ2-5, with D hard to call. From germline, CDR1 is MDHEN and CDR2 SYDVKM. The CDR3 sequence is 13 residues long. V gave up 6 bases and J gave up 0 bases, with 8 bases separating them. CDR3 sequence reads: CASSRIYQETQYF. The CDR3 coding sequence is TGTGCCAGCAGCCGCATTTACCAAGAGACCCAGTACTTC.